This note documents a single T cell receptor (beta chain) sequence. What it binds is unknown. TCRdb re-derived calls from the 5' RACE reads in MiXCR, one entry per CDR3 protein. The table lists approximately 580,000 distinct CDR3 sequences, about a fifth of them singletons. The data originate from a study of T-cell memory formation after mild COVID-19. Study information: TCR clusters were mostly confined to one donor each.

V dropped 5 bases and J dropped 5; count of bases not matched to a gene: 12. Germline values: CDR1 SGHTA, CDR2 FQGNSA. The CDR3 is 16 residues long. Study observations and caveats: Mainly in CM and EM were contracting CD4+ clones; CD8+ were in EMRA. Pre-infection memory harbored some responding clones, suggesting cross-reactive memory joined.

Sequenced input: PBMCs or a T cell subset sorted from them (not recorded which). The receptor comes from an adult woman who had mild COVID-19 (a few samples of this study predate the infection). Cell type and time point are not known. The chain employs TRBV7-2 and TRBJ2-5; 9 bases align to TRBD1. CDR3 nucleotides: TGTGCCAGCAGCGCCGCCGGGCCAGGGACAGGGGAGACCCAGTACTTC. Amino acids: CASSAAGPGTGETQYF.